Listed below are T cell receptor beta chains from one sample, sequenced in a study of blood T cells in healthy people across ages. TCRdb analysed the 5' RACE reads with MiXCR anew, one entry per CDR3 protein. Of 700,000 to 950,000 distinct CDR3 sequences in the sample, roughly 43% were seen once. Sequencing was done on a sample of blood. The receptors originated from a woman in her fifties or sixties in good health. Each CDR3 is given with its conserved first and last residue. A D gene is named only where the DNA matches it firmly. Clone size, where shown, is once, few, many, or a class for clones that have expanded.

D | J | size | V | CDR3 | DNA
NA | TRBJ2-3 | few | TRBV6-4 | CASSDRMGNTQYF | TGTGCCAGCAGTGACCGCATGGGGAATACGCAGTATTTT
NA | TRBJ2-1 | NA | TRBV20-1 | CSARRTTWGYNEQFF | TGCAGTGCTAGAAGGACGACTTGGGGCTACAATGAGCAGTTCTTC
NA | TRBJ2-3 | NA | TRBV12-3/TRBV12-4 | CASSLPERGRDTQYF | TGTGCCAGCAGCTTACCAGAGAGGGGCAGAGATACGCAGTATTTT
NA | TRBJ1-6 | NA | TRBV3-1 | CASSQGGRGSPLHF | TGTGCCAGCAGCCAAGGTGGGCGAGGATCACCCCTCCACTTT
NA | TRBJ1-4 | few | TRBV28 | CASSRPGGANEKLFF | TGTGCCAGCAGCCGACCCGGAGGGGCTAATGAAAAACTGTTTTTT
NA | TRBJ2-5 | NA | TRBV11-2 | CASSPVDSASETQYF | TGTGCCAGCAGCCCCGTTGACAGTGCCTCAGAGACCCAGTACTTC
TRBD1 | TRBJ1-1 | NA | TRBV20-1 | CSARVAGGNTEAFF | TGCAGTGCTAGAGTGGCAGGGGGGAACACTGAAGCTTTCTTT
NA | TRBJ2-1 | NA | TRBV28 | CASSLGASEMNEQFF | TGTGCCAGCAGTTTAGGGGCTAGCGAGATGAATGAGCAGTTCTTC
NA | TRBJ2-1 | NA | TRBV19 | CASSANLELGNEQFF | TGTGCCAGTAGTGCCAACTTAGAACTGGGCAATGAGCAGTTCTTC
NA | TRBJ2-3 | NA | TRBV12-3/TRBV12-4 | CASSVSPERDTQYF | TGTGCCAGCAGTGTGAGTCCAGAAAGGGATACGCAGTATTTT
NA | TRBJ2-4 | NA | TRBV3-1 | CASSQGGGGAFNEQYF | TGTGCCAGCAGCCAAGGGGGTGGGGGGGCCTTCAATGAGCAGTACTTC